This T cell receptor beta chain was sequenced in a study of technical replicates of blood from a few donors. The table came from immunoSEQ multiplex PCR; TCRdb's copy has only in-frame clones and leaves some out. The data show 95,000 to 100,000 clones, nearly 96% seen once. The V gene lost 1 base and the J gene lost 4 bases, with 23 bases spanning the gap. Germline V gives CDR1 MGHRA, CDR2 YSYEKL. The CDR3 runs 19 residues. The chain has TRBV4-1 and TRBJ1-5; a weak D match, TRBD1 (6 bases). Sequencing was carried out using T cells isolated from PBMCs. This TCR derives from a human donor in good health. The CDR3 nucleotides are TGCGCCAGCAGCCAAGTAGGAGTGCGAAGGGGGGGCTTGAATCAGCCCCAGCATTTT. Protein sequence: CASSQVGVRRGGLNQPQHF.